The 7 T cell receptor beta chains below were found in one sample sequenced in a study of cytomegalovirus exposure and HLA in healthy donors. Method: immunoSEQ multiplex PCR; TCRdb's copy keeps in-frame clones and lacks some. In the table there are 130,000 to 150,000 clones, 89% of which are singletons. Sequenced: PBMCs. These receptors all stem from a woman aged 18 to 35 in good health and CMV-seropositive.

This clone was counted a single time. This chain joins TRBV7-9 and TRBJ1-1; D is undetermined. Germline V gene data show CDR1 as SEHNR and CDR2 as FQNEAQ (reference sequence). V was clipped by 1 base and J by 1 base, with 7 bases between them. The CDR3 sequence is 14 residues long. The CDR3 sequence is CASSLVRGNTEAFF. The CDR3 DNA sequence: TGTGCCAGCAGCTTAGTTAGAGGGAACACTGAAGCTTTCTTT.

The chain joins TRBV7-9 to TRBJ1-1, with D unresolved. The CDR3 is made up of 15 amino acids. Germline V gene sequence: CDR1 SEHNR, CDR2 FQNEAQ (reference sequence). V lost 5 bases, J lost 4 bases, and 17 bases lay in between. CDR3 region: CASSPDPKAGTEAFF. CDR3 DNA: TGTGCCAGCAGCCCCGACCCAAAGGCAGGCACTGAAGCTTTCTTT.

V is TRBV5-4 and J is TRBJ2-1, with a possible D match to TRBD1 (5 bases). Germline-derived CDR1 and CDR2 are SGHNT and YYREEE (reference sequence). V was pared by 3 bases and J by 8 bases, with 12 bases between. The CDR3 contains 13 residues. The CDR3 nucleotides are TGTGCCAGCAGCTCCCAACAGGTATATGAGCAGTTCTTC. Translating gives CASSSQQVYEQFF.

The rearrangement joins TRBV7-2 to TRBJ2-1, with 14 positions matching TRBD2. CDR1 is SGHTA and CDR2 is FQGNSA in the germline V gene. CDR3 length equals 17 residues. Trimming at V came to 5 bases and at J to 5 bases, leaving 8 bases not matched to a gene. For the CDR3, the DNA is TGTGCCAGCAGCCCGCCTCCGGGACTAGCGGGGGACAATGAGCAGTTCTTC. Translating it yields CASSPPPGLAGDNEQFF.

This sequence joins TRBV11-2 and TRBJ2-5, with D tentatively TRBD1 (6 bases). Trimming stripped 5 bases from V and 2 bases from J, with 15 bases between. CDR3 length: 15 residues. Per the germline V gene, CDR1 is SGHAT and CDR2 is FQNNGV. This CDR3 is CASSSRDTRQETQYF. The CDR3 region has the DNA TGTGCCAGCAGCAGCCGGGACACAAGACAAGAGACCCAGTACTTC.

CDR3 nucleotide sequence: TGTGCCAGCAGTCCATTGGCGACAGGGGGTAATCAGCCCCAGCATTTT. Protein sequence: CASSPLATGGNQPQHF. This sequence joins TRBV28 and TRBJ1-5, with 9 positions matching TRBD1. V trimming: 5 bases; J trimming: 4 bases; junction bases outside the gene matches: 9. This CDR3 spans 16 amino acids. The V gene's germline CDR1 is MDHEN and CDR2 SYDVKM.

This chain joins TRBV15 and TRBJ2-7; TRBD1 aligns across 8 bases. This CDR3 comprises 16 residues. Germline V gene sequence: CDR1 LNHNV, CDR2 YYDKDF (reference sequence). V lost 8 bases and J lost 12; bases outside the gene matches: 24. CDR3 protein: CATDRESLGQDAFRYF. The CDR3 DNA reads TGTGCCACCGACCGGGAGAGCTTGGGACAGGACGCATTCCGGTACTTC.